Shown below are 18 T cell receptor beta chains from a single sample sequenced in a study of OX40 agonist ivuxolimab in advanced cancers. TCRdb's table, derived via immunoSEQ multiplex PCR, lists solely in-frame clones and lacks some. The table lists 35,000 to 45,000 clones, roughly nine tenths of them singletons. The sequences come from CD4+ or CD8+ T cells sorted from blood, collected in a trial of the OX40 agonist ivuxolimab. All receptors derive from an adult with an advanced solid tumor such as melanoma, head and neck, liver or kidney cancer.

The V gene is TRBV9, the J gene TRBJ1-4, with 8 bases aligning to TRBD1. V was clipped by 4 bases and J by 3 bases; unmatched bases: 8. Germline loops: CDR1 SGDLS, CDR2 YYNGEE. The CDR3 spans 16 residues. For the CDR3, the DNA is TGTGCCAGCAGCCGTCAAGGACAGGGTCCTAATGAAAAACTGTTTTTT. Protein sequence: CASSRQGQGPNEKLFF. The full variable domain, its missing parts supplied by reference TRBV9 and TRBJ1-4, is DSGVTQTPKHLITATGQRVTLRCSPRSGDLSVYWYQQSLDQGLQFLIQYYNGEERAKGNILERFSAQQFPDLHSELNLSSLELGDSALYFCASSRQGQGPNEKLFFGSGTQLSVL.

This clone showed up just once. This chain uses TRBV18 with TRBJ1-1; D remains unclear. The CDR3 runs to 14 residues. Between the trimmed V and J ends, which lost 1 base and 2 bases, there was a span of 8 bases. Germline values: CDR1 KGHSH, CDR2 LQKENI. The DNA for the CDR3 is TGTGCCAGCTCACCACAAGGGATCAACACTGAAGCTTTCTTT. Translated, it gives CASSPQGINTEAFF.

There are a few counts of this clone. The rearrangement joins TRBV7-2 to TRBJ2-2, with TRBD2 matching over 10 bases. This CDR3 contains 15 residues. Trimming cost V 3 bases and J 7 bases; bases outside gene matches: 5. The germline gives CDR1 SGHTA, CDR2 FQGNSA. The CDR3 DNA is TGTGCCAGCAGCTTCAGCGGGGGGGCCGTCGGGGAGCTGTTTTTT. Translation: CASSFSGGAVGELFF.

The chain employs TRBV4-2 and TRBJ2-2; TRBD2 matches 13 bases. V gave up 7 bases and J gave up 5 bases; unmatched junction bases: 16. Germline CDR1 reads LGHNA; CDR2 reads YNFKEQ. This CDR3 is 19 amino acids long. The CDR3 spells CASKGKETSGGFVTGELFF. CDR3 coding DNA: TGTGCCAGCAAGGGGAAAGAGACTAGCGGGGGGTTTGTTACCGGGGAGCTGTTTTTT.

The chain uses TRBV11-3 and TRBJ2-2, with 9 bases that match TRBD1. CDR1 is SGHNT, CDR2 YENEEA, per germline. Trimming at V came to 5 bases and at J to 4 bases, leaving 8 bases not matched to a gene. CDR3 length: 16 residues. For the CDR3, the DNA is TGTGCCAGCAGCCAAACAGGGGGCGCAGTCACCGGGGAGCTGTTTTTT. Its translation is CASSQTGGAVTGELFF.

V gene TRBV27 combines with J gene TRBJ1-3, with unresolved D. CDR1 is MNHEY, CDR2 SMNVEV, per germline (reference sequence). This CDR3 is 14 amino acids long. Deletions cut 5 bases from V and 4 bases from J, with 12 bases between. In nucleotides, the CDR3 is TGTGCCAGCAGTCAGGAGGGAGGAGGAAACACCATATATTTT. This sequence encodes CASSQEGGGNTIYF.

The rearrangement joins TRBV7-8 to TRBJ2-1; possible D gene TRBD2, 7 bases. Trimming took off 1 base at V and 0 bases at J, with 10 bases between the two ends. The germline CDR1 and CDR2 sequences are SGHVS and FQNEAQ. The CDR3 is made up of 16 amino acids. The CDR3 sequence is CASSLVGGHSYNEQFF. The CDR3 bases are TGTGCCAGCAGCTTAGTCGGGGGGCACTCCTACAATGAGCAGTTCTTC.

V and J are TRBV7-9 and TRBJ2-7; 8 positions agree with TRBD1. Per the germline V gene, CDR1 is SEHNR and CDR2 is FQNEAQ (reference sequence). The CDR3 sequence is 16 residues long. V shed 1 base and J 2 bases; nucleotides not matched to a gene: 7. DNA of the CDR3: TGTGCCAGCAGCTTAGAAGGACAGGGCCCGACCTACGAGCAGTACTTC. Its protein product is CASSLEGQGPTYEQYF.

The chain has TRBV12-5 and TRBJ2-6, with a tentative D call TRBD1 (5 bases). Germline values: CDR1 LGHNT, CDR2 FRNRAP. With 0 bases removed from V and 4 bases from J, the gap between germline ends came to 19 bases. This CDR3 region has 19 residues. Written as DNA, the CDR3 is TGTGCTAGTGGTTTGGTACAGGCACAGGCGCCAGAGGGGGCCAACGTCCTGACTTTC. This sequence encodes CASGLVQAQAPEGANVLTF.

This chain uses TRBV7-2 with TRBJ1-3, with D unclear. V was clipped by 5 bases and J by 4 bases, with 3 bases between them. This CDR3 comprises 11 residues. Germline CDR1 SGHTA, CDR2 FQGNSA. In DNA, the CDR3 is TGTGCCAGCAGCGGGGGAAACACCATATATTTT. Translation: CASSGGNTIYF.

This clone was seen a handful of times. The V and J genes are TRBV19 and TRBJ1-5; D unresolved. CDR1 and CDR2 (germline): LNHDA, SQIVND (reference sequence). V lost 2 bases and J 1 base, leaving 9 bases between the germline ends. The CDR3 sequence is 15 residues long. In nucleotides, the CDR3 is TGTGCCAGTAGTATATGGTATGAGAGCAATCAGCCCCAGCATTTT. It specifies CASSIWYESNQPQHF. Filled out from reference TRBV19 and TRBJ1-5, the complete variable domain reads DGGITQSPKYLFRKEGQNVTLSCEQNLNHDAMYWYRQDPGQGLRLIYYSQIVNDFQKGDIAEGYSVSREKKESFPLTVTSAQKNPTAFYLCASSIWYESNQPQHFGDGTRLSIL.

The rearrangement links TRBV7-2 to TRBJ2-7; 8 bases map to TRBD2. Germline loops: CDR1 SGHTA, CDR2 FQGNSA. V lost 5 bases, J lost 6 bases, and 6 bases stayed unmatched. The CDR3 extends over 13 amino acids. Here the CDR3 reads CASSPWTSSEQYF. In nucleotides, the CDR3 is TGTGCCAGCAGCCCCTGGACTAGCAGCGAGCAGTACTTC.

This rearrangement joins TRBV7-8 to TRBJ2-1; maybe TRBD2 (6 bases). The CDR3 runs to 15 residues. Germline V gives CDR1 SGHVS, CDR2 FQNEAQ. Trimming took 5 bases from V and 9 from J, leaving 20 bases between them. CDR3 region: CASSLSETRSGEQFF. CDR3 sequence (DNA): TGTGCCAGCAGCCTAAGCGAGACTAGAAGTGGTGAGCAGTTCTTC.

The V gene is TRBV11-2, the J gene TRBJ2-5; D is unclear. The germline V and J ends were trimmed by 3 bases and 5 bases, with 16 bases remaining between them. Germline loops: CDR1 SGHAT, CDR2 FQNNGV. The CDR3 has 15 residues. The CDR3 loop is CASSLDGRLEETQYF. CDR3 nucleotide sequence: TGTGCCAGCAGCTTGGACGGGCGTCTGGAGGAGACCCAGTACTTC.

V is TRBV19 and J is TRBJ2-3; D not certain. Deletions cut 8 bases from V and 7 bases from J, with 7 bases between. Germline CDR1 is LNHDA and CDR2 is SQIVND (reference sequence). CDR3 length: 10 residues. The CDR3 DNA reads TGTGCCAGTGCAGGTTATACGCAGTATTTT. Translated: CASAGYTQYF.

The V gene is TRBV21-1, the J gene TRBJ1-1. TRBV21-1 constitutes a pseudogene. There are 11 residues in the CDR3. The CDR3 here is CASRMGTEAFF. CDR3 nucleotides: TGTGCCAGCAGGATGGGCACTGAAGCTTTCTTT.

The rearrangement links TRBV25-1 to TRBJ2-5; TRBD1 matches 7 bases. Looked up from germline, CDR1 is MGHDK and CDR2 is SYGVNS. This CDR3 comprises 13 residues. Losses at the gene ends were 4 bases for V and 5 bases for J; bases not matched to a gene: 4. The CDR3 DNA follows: TGTGCCAGCAGTGCCGTAGGGGGCGAGACCCAGTACTTC. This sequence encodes CASSAVGGETQYF.

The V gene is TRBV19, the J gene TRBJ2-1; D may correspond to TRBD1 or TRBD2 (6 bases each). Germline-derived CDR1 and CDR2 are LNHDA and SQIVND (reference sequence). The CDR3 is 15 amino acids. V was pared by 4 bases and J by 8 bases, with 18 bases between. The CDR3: CASSKNRGRFDEQFF. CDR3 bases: TGTGCCAGTAGTAAAAACCGGGGGCGGTTCGATGAGCAGTTCTTC.